One sample yielded the 9 T cell receptor beta chains listed below, sequenced in a study of cytomegalovirus exposure and HLA in healthy donors. Vbeta (60) and Jbeta (13) primers were used in the PCR. The method was immunoSEQ multiplex PCR; TCRdb's version includes in-frame clones alone and lacks a portion of them. The data show around 77,000 clones, about 84% seen once. The sequenced sample consisted of PBMCs. These receptors all stem from a man between 40 and 49 years old in good health and CMV-seronegative.

A few counts support this clone. V is TRBV6-5 and J is TRBJ1-1, with D possibly matching TRBD1 (6 bases). Per germline, CDR1 MNHEY and CDR2 SVGAGI. The CDR3 loop spans 16 amino acids. V lost 2 bases and J lost 6, with 19 bases in between. The CDR3 is CASSYGWGPDAAEAFF. DNA for the CDR3: TGTGCCAGCAGTTACGGTTGGGGGCCCGATGCGGCTGAAGCTTTCTTT.

This chain joins TRBV7-9 and TRBJ1-2; TRBD1 matches at 11 bases. Germline CDR1 reads SEHNR; CDR2 reads FQNEAQ (reference sequence). The V gene end was trimmed by 5 bases and the J gene end by 6 bases; junction bases not matched to a gene: 2. CDR3 size: 13 residues. Here the CDR3 DNA reads TGTGCCAGCAGCGAGGACAGGGGGCATGGCTACACCTTC. Translated: CASSEDRGHGYTF.

A few counts support this clone. The V and J genes are TRBV6-5 and TRBJ1-1; 7 bases match TRBD1. The CDR3 runs 14 residues. The germline gives CDR1 MNHEY, CDR2 SVGAGI. Unmatched junction bases numbered 10, after V lost 2 bases and J lost 10 bases. CDR3 loop: CASSYITGDHAAFF. DNA for the CDR3: TGTGCCAGCAGTTACATTACAGGGGACCACGCAGCTTTCTTT.

About this clone: At one boundary the junction diverges from the germline segment, which might be a read error. The V call is TRBV13, the J call TRBJ2-1; TRBD2 might be the D (5 bases). The V gene's germline CDR1 is PRHDT and CDR2 FYEKMQ (reference sequence). The CDR3 sequence is 17 residues long. The DNA of the CDR3 is TGTGCCAGCAGCTCTAGAGTCCGGGAAGTTTACTACAATGAGCGGTTCTTC. Its translation is CASSSRVREVYYNERFF.

This chain connects TRBV11-1 to TRBJ1-1; D might be TRBD1 (5 bases). Germline loops: CDR1 SGHAT, CDR2 FQDESV (reference sequence). The CDR3 covers 16 residues. Trimming removed 4 bases at V and 0 bases at J, with 15 bases between. CDR3 coding DNA: TGTGCCAGCAGCTCGAGGTGGACACCTATGAACACTGAAGCTTTCTTT. This codes for CASSSRWTPMNTEAFF.

The J gene is TRBJ1-5, the V gene TRBV5-6, with TRBD1 matching over 8 bases. The CDR3 contains 15 residues. CDR1 SGHDT and CDR2 YYEEEE come from the germline V gene. Trimming at V came to 2 bases and at J to 8 bases, leaving 9 bases not matched to a gene. The DNA of the CDR3 is TGTGCCAGCAGCTTTAAGGACAGGGCGTTTAAGCCCCAGCATTTT. Translated: CASSFKDRAFKPQHF. Variable domain in full (rest from reference TRBV5-6 and TRBJ1-5): DAGVTQSPTHLIKTRGQQVTLRCSPKSGHDTVSWYQQALGQGPQFIFQYYEEEERQRGNFPDRFSGHQFPNYSSELNVNALLLGDSALYLCASSFKDRAFKPQHFGDGTRLSIL.

The J gene is TRBJ1-4, the V gene TRBV18; 9 bases line up with TRBD1. CDR3 length: 15 amino acids. Germline V gives CDR1 KGHSH, CDR2 LQKENI. The V segment lost 5 bases and the J segment 10 bases; nucleotides outside the gene matches: 11. In nucleotides, the CDR3 is TGTGCCAGCTCAACCTCCGGGACAGGGTTAGGAAAACTGTTTTTT. Protein product: CASSTSGTGLGKLFF.

This sequence joins TRBV4-1 and TRBJ2-6; D is possibly TRBD1 (6 bases). Germline CDR1 reads MGHRA; CDR2 reads YSYEKL. Between the trimmed V and J ends, which lost 6 bases and 0 bases, there was a span of 18 bases. This CDR3 is 18 amino acids long. In DNA, the CDR3 is TGCGCCAGCAGTACGGGGCCGAACAGGGACTCTGGGGCCAACGTCCTGACTTTC. It encodes CASSTGPNRDSGANVLTF.

The V gene is TRBV4-1, the J gene TRBJ1-5; TRBD1 might be the D (6 bases). Germline V CDR1 and CDR2: MGHRA, YSYEKL. V lost 4 bases to trimming and J lost 0 bases, with 13 bases between them. The CDR3 has 16 amino acids. CDR3 in amino acids: CASSPGTPNSNQPQHF. The CDR3 DNA reads TGCGCCAGCAGCCCAGGGACACCCAATAGCAATCAGCCCCAGCATTTT.